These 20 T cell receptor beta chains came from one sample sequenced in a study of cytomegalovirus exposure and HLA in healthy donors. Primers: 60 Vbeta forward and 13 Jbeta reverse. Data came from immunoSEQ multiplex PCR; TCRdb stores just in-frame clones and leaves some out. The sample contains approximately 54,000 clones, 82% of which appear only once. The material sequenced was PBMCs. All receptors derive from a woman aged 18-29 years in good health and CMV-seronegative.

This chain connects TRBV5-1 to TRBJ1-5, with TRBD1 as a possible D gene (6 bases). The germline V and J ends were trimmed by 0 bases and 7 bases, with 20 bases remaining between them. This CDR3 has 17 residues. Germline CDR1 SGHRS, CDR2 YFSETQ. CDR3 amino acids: CASSLGGGAGDGQPQHF. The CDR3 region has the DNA TGCGCCAGCAGCTTGGGTGGTGGGGCAGGGGACGGGCAGCCCCAGCATTTT.

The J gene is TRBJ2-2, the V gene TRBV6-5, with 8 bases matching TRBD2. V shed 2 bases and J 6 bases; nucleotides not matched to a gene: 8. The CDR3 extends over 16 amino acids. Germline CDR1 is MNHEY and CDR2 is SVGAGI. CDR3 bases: TGTGCCAGCAGTTACGGGCCGGGAGGGCCCTCCGGGGAGCTGTTTTTT. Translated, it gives CASSYGPGGPSGELFF.

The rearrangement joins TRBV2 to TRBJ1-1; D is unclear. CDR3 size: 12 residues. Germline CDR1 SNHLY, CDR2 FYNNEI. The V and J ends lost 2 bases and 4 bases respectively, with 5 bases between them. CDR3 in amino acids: CASSELGTEAFF. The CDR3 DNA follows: TGTGCCAGCAGTGAACTCGGCACTGAAGCTTTCTTT. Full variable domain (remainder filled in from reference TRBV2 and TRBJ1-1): EPEVTQTPSHQVTQMGQEVILRCVPISNHLYFYWYRQILGQKVEFLVSFYNNEISEKSEIFDDQFSVERPDGSNFTLKIRSTKLEDSAMYFCASSELGTEAFFGQGTRLTVV.

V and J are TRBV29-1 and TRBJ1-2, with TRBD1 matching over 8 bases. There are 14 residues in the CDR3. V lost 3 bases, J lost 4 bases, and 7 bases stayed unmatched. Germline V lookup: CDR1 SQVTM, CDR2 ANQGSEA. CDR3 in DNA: TGCAGCGTTGATCGACAGGGGTTGAGCTATGGCTACACCTTC. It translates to CSVDRQGLSYGYTF.

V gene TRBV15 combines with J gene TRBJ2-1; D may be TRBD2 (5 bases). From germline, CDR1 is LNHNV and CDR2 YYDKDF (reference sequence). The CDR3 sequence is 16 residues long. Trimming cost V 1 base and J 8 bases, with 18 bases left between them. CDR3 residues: CATSRAAGVGYDEQFF. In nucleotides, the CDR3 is TGTGCCACCAGCAGAGCGGCGGGTGTTGGGTACGATGAGCAGTTCTTC.

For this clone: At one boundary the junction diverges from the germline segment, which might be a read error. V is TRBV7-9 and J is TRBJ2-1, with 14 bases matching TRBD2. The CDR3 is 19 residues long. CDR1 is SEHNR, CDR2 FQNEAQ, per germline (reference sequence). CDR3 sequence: CSSSLAGLAGASGYNEQFF. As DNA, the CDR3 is TGTTCCAGCAGCTTAGCGGGACTAGCGGGAGCCTCCGGATACAATGAGCAGTTCTTC.

The CDR3 sequence is CASSQDPTSGPGTDTQYF. The CDR3 nucleotides are TGTGCCAGCAGCCAAGACCCGACTAGCGGTCCAGGGACAGATACGCAGTATTTT. This chain links TRBV4-2 with TRBJ2-3, with 9 bases lining up with TRBD2. The CDR3 sequence is 18 residues long. Per germline, CDR1 LGHNA and CDR2 YNFKEQ. V lost 0 bases to trimming and J lost 3 bases; unmatched junction nucleotides: 10.

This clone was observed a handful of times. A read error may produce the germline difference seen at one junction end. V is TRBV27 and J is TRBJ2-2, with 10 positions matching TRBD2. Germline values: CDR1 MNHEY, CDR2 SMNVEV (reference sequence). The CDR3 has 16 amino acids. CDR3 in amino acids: CASSPASGSGTEELFF. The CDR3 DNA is TGTGCCAGCAGCCCCGCTAGCGGGAGTGGCACCGAGGAGCTGTTTTTT.

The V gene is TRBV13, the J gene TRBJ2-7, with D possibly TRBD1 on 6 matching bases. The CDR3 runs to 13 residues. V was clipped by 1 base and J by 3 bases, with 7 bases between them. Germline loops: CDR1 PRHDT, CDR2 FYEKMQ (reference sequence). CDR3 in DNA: TGTGCCAGCAGCTTAGAAGGGGGCTACGAGCAGTACTTC. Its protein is CASSLEGGYEQYF.

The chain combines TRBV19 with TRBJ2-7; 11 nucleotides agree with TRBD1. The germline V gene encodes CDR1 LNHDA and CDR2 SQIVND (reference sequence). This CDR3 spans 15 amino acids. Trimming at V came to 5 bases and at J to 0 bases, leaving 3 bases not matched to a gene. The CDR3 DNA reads TGTGCCAGTAGTGAGGGGACAGGGGGCTCCTACGAGCAGTACTTC. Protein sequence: CASSEGTGGSYEQYF. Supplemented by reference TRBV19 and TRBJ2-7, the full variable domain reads DGGITQSPKYLFRKEGQNVTLSCEQNLNHDAMYWYRQDPGQGLRLIYYSQIVNDFQKGDIAEGYSVSREKKESFPLTVTSAQKNPTAFYLCASSEGTGGSYEQYFGPGTRLTVT.

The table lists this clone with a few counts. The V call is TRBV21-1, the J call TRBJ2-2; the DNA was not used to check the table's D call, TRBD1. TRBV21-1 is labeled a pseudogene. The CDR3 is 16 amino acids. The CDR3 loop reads CASSKKPGHNTGELFF. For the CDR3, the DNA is TGTGCCAGCAGCAAGAAACCGGGACACAACACCGGGGAGCTGTTTTTT.

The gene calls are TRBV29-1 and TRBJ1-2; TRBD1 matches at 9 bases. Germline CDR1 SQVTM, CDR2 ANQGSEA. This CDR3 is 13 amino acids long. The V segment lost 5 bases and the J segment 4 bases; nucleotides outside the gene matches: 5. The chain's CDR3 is CSVPGQGFYGYTF. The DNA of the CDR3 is TGCAGCGTTCCGGGACAGGGATTCTATGGCTACACCTTC.

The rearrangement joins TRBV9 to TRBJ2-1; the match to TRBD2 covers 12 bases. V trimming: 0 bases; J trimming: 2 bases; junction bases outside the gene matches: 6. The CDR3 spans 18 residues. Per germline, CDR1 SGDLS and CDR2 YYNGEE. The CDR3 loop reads CASSVGLAGGRAYNEQFF. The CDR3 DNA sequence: TGTGCCAGCAGCGTAGGGCTAGCGGGAGGGCGTGCCTACAATGAGCAGTTCTTC.

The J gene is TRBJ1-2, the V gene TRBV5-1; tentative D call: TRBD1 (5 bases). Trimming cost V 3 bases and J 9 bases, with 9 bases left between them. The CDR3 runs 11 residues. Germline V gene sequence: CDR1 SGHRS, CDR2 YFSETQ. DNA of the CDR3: TGCGCCAGCAGCTGGGGGGGACGCTACACCTTC. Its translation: CASSWGGRYTF. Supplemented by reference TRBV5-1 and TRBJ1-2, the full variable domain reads KAGVTQTPRYLIKTRGQQVTLSCSPISGHRSVSWYQQTPGQGLQFLFEYFSETQRNKGNFPGRFSGRQFSNSRSEMNVSTLELGDSALYLCASSWGGRYTFGSGTRLTVV.

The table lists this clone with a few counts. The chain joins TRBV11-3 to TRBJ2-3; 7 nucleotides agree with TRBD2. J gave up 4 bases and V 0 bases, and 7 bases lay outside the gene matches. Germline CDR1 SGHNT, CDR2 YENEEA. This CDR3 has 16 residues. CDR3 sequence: CASSLDAGVDPDTQYF. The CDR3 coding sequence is TGTGCCAGCAGCTTAGACGCGGGAGTGGATCCAGATACGCAGTATTTT. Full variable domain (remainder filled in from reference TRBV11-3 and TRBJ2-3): EAGVVQSPRYKIIEKKQPVAFWCNPISGHNTLYWYLQNLGQGPELLIRYENEEAVDDSQLPKDRFSAERLKGVDSTLKIQPAELGDSAVYLCASSLDAGVDPDTQYFGPGTRLTVL.

CDR3 nucleotides: TGCAGCGTTCACCAACGGCGGGCGGGTGGAGAGCAGTACTTC. Protein product: CSVHQRRAGGEQYF. The chain carries TRBV29-1 and TRBJ2-7, with D tentatively TRBD2 (5 bases). Germline V CDR1 and CDR2: SQVTM, ANQGSEA. The CDR3 covers 14 residues. Trimming shortened V by 5 bases and J by 7 bases, and 21 bases separated the two germline ends.

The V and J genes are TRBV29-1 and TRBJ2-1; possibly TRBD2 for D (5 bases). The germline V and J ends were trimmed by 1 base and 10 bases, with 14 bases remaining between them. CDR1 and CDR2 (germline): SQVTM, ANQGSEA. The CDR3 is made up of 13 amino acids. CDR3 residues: CSVEVSGGGEQFF. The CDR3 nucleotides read TGCAGCGTTGAAGTTTCCGGAGGAGGCGAGCAGTTCTTC.

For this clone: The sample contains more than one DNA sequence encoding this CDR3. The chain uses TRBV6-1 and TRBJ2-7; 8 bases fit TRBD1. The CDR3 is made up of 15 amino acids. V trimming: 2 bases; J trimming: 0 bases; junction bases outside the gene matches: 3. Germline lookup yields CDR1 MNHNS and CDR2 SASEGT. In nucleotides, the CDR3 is TGTGCCAGCAGTGAACAGGGGGCAGGCTCCTACGAGCAGTACTTC. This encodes CASSEQGAGSYEQYF.

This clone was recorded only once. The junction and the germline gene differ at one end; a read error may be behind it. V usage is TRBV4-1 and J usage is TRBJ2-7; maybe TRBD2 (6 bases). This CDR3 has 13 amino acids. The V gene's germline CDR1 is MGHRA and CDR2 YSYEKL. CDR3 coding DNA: TGCGCCAGCAGCCAAATCTCTAGCGAGGGGCTTTCCTTC. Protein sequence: CASSQISSEGLSF.

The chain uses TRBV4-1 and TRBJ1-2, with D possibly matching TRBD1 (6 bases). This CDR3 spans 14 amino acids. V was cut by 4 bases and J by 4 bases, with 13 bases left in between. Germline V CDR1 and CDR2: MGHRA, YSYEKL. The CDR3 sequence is CASSPAGDRYGYTF. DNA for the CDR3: TGCGCCAGCAGCCCCGCAGGGGATCGCTATGGCTACACCTTC.